This T cell receptor (beta chain) was sequenced for a study of T cells in Graves' hyperthyroidism and ophthalmopathy. The CDR3 extends over 13 amino acids. The germline V gene has CDR1 ENHRY and CDR2 SYGVKD. V was cut by 10 bases and J by 2 bases, with 12 bases left in between. RNA transcripts were the template for amplifying TCR beta CDR3 regions. The study used the HTBI primer set for a first-round RT-PCR of the TCR CDR3. TCRdb re-called the multiplex PCR reads with MiXCR, one entry per CDR3 protein. The sample has hundreds of thousands of distinct CDR3 sequences, 20% to 25% seen once; the top ten hold under 35%. Study-wide findings and caveats: Stable hyperthyroidism was separated from ophthalmopathy by a model based on 13 V-J features. Most clonotypes expanded in the thyroid (above 0.001) were also present in blood.

This clonotype was picked up one time. Antigen: not known. V usage is TRBV10-3 and J usage is TRBJ1-5; D call uncertain. Sequenced sample: blood. The receptor comes from a young man with Graves' ophthalmopathy. The chain's CDR3 is CATGPGGNQPQHF. CDR3 sequence (DNA): TGTGCCACCGGGCCCGGAGGCAATCAGCCCCAGCATTTT.